These 23 T cell receptor beta chains were sequenced from one sample in a study of blood T cell repertoires in COVID-19. Measured with immunoSEQ multiplex PCR; TCRdb has only the in-frame clones, and not every one. The data hold almost 85,000 clones, with around four fifths observed a single time. The sequenced sample was peripheral blood. These receptors all come from an older man with active or convalescent COVID-19.

In this sample, this clone turned up once. The chain recombines TRBV11-3 with TRBJ2-2, with 9 bases fitting TRBD2. The CDR3 totals 16 residues. Germline-derived CDR1 and CDR2 are SGHNT and YENEEA. Unmatched junction bases numbered 4, after V lost 1 base and J lost 4 bases. CDR3 coding DNA: TGTGCCAGCAGCTTAGGACTAGCGGCGGGCACCGGGGAGCTGTTTTTT. It yields the protein CASSLGLAAGTGELFF.

The chain combines TRBV7-9 with TRBJ2-2; maybe TRBD2 (5 bases). The germline CDR1 and CDR2 sequences are SEHNR and FQNEAQ (reference sequence). This CDR3 is built from 15 residues. The V end was cut by 5 bases, the J end by 7 bases, with 17 bases between. DNA for the CDR3: TGTGCCAGCAGCCCCCGGGTCTTTGGAGGCGGGGAGCTGTTTTTT. Its protein is CASSPRVFGGGELFF. The full variable domain, rest sourced from reference TRBV7-9 and TRBJ2-2, is DTGVSQNPRHKITKRGQNVTFRCDPISEHNRLYWYRQTLGQGPEFLTYFQNEAQLEKSRLLSDRFSAERPKGSFSTLEIQRTEQGDSAMYLCASSPRVFGGGELFFGEGSRLTVL.

The chain uses TRBV14 and TRBJ2-7, with no clear D. V lost 0 bases, J lost 0 bases, and 6 bases lay in between. Germline CDR1 is SGHDN and CDR2 is FVKESK. The CDR3 extends over 14 amino acids. The CDR3 sequence is CASSQDGNSYEQYF. The CDR3 DNA reads TGTGCCAGCAGCCAAGATGGCAACTCCTACGAGCAGTACTTC.

This rearrangement joins TRBV7-3 to TRBJ2-1; D uncertain. The CDR3 consists of 15 residues. CDR1 is SGHTA and CDR2 is FQGTGA in the germline V gene. The ends were cut back, 2 bases at V and 0 bases at J, with 8 bases in the middle. CDR3 DNA sequence: TGTGCCAGCAGCTTAGGGCACGGCTCCTACAATGAGCAGTTCTTC. Its protein product is CASSLGHGSYNEQFF.

The gene calls are TRBV7-9 and TRBJ2-5, with TRBD1 identical over 9 bases. There are 15 residues in the CDR3. Per germline, CDR1 SEHNR and CDR2 FQNEAQ (reference sequence). V dropped 5 bases and J dropped 5; count of bases not matched to a gene: 9. This CDR3 reads CASSPPGTGRETQYF. CDR3 nucleotides: TGTGCCAGCAGCCCTCCTGGGACAGGGAGGGAGACCCAGTACTTC. The full variable domain, with the rest looked up from reference TRBV7-9 and TRBJ2-5, is DTGVSQNPRHKITKRGQNVTFRCDPISEHNRLYWYRQTLGQGPEFLTYFQNEAQLEKSRLLSDRFSAERPKGSFSTLEIQRTEQGDSAMYLCASSPPGTGRETQYFGPGTRLLVL.

The rearrangement links TRBV2 to TRBJ2-7, with D possibly matching TRBD2 (6 bases). The germline V gene encodes CDR1 SNHLY and CDR2 FYNNEI. V was cut by 9 bases and J by 11 bases, with 20 bases left in between. The CDR3 extends over 12 amino acids. In DNA form, the CDR3 reads TGTGCCAGACCTCGGTCCAGGGAGGTAGAGTACTTC. It specifies CARPRSREVEYF.

V usage is TRBV15 and J usage is TRBJ2-2; 11 bases fit TRBD1. After removal of 7 bases from V and 7 bases from J, the junction contained 5 bases not matched to a gene. The CDR3 totals 14 residues. Germline assignment: CDR1 LNHNV and CDR2 YYDKDF (reference sequence). In nucleotides, the CDR3 is TGTGCCACCACCCGGGACAGGGGGGTCGGGGAGCTGTTTTTT. Protein sequence: CATTRDRGVGELFF.

The V call is TRBV30, the J call TRBJ1-2, with D hard to call. The CDR3 has 13 amino acids. The germline V gene encodes CDR1 GTSNPN and CDR2 SVGIG (reference sequence). Trimming stripped 2 bases from V and 7 bases from J, with 14 bases between. CDR3 DNA sequence: TGTGCCTGGAGTTCGGCAGCGGGAATTGGCTACACCTTC. It codes for CAWSSAAGIGYTF.

The V call is TRBV15, the J call TRBJ2-3, with D perhaps TRBD2 (5 bases). The CDR3 spans 14 residues. From germline, CDR1 is LNHNV and CDR2 YYDKDF (reference sequence). V shed 4 bases and J shed 3 bases, with 11 bases lying between them. The CDR3 is CATSKLGVTDTQYF. The CDR3 nucleotides read TGTGCCACCAGCAAGCTGGGAGTTACAGATACGCAGTATTTT.

The chain employs TRBV7-2 and TRBJ1-2, with D unclear. The CDR3 loop spans 10 amino acids. Per the germline V gene, CDR1 is SGHTA and CDR2 is FQGNSA. Trimming removed 6 bases at V and 6 bases at J, with 5 bases between. Written as DNA, the CDR3 is TGTGCCAGCAGGAGCAATGGCTACACCTTC. Translation gives CASRSNGYTF.

This clone turned up a few times. The chain carries TRBV11-2 and TRBJ2-1; the match to TRBD2 covers 7 bases. CDR3 length equals 20 residues. Germline lookup yields CDR1 SGHAT and CDR2 FQNNGV. V lost 0 bases to trimming and J lost 3 bases; unmatched junction nucleotides: 17. The CDR3: CASSLDPLPRLAINYNEQFF. DNA of the CDR3: TGTGCCAGCAGCTTAGACCCCTTACCCCGACTAGCCATTAACTACAATGAGCAGTTCTTC.

This sequence joins TRBV18 and TRBJ2-6; D is unresolved. CDR1 is KGHSH, CDR2 LQKENI, per germline. The V end was cut by 6 bases, the J end by 4 bases, with 10 bases between. The CDR3 has 14 amino acids. The CDR3 sequence: CASSLIPGANVLTF. CDR3 DNA: TGTGCCAGCTCTCTAATCCCAGGGGCCAACGTCCTGACTTTC.

V gene TRBV15 combines with J gene TRBJ1-2; TRBD1 is a possible D gene (6 bases). The CDR3 has 13 amino acids. Germline values: CDR1 LNHNV, CDR2 YYDKDF (reference sequence). Deletions cut 0 bases from V and 6 bases from J, with 8 bases between. As DNA, the CDR3 is TGTGCCACCAGCAGAGATAACAGGGATGGCTACACCTTC. Translating gives CATSRDNRDGYTF.

Only one count was recorded for this clone. The V and J genes are TRBV7-9 and TRBJ1-2; weak D call: TRBD1 (5 bases). The CDR3 covers 17 residues. The V gene lost 4 bases and the J gene lost 4 bases, with 22 bases spanning the gap. Germline CDR1 SEHNR, CDR2 FQNEAQ (reference sequence). The CDR3 loop reads CASSYNAIGASAYGYTF. The DNA for the CDR3 is TGTGCCAGCAGCTATAATGCAATAGGGGCATCTGCCTATGGCTACACCTTC.

CDR3 loop: CASSWEAGRTQYF. The CDR3 DNA reads TGTGCCAGCAGCTGGGAGGCAGGTCGGACCCAGTACTTC. The chain employs TRBV5-8 and TRBJ2-5; the D gene is possibly TRBD2 (6 bases). Looked up from germline, CDR1 is SGHTS and CDR2 is YDEGEE. The CDR3 totals 13 residues. Trimming shortened V by 3 bases and J by 7 bases, and 13 bases separated the two germline ends.

CDR3 in DNA: TGTGCCAGCAGCTTAGATCAGGGCAGGGCTGGAAACACCATATATTTT. This gives the protein CASSLDQGRAGNTIYF. The rearrangement joins TRBV11-2 to TRBJ1-3; D is possibly TRBD1 (5 bases). CDR1 is SGHAT and CDR2 is FQNNGV in the germline V gene. CDR3 length equals 16 residues. Trimming took off 0 bases at V and 2 bases at J, with 11 bases between the two ends.

This rearrangement joins TRBV5-1 to TRBJ2-7; TRBD1 matches 10 bases. The ends lost 4 bases at V and 2 bases at J; junction bases unmatched: 6. This CDR3 region has 15 residues. Per germline, CDR1 SGHRS and CDR2 YFSETQ. CDR3 region: CASSPGGTGAYEQYF. In DNA form, the CDR3 reads TGCGCCAGCAGCCCTGGGGGGACAGGGGCCTACGAGCAGTACTTC.

The CDR3 spells CASSMGTGNTGELFF. The CDR3 coding sequence is TGTGCCAGTAGTATGGGGACAGGGAACACCGGGGAGCTGTTTTTT. The chain links TRBV19 to TRBJ2-2; 8 bases are a match to TRBD1. The germline CDR1 and CDR2 sequences are LNHDA and SQIVND (reference sequence). V lost 3 bases, J lost 1 base, and 1 base stayed unmatched. The length of the CDR3 is 15 residues.

V is TRBV5-1 and J is TRBJ1-5; D remains ambiguous. Between the trimmed V and J ends, which lost 5 bases and 4 bases, there was a span of 16 bases. This CDR3 spans 15 amino acids. The germline V gene encodes CDR1 SGHRS and CDR2 YFSETQ. The CDR3 loop reads CASREGPEGNQPQHF. In DNA form, the CDR3 reads TGCGCCAGCAGGGAAGGGCCCGAGGGTAATCAGCCCCAGCATTTT.

The V call is TRBV5-1, the J call TRBJ1-1; D is unclear. Trimming cost V 6 bases and J 2 bases, with 14 bases left between them. Looked up from germline, CDR1 is SGHRS and CDR2 is YFSETQ. The CDR3 runs 14 residues. The CDR3: CASKSIQLNTEAFF. The CDR3, as DNA: TGCGCCAGCAAGTCGATACAGCTTAACACTGAAGCTTTCTTT. Together with reference TRBV5-1 and TRBJ1-1, the CDR3 gives the full variable domain: KAGVTQTPRYLIKTRGQQVTLSCSPISGHRSVSWYQQTPGQGLQFLFEYFSETQRNKGNFPGRFSGRQFSNSRSEMNVSTLELGDSALYLCASKSIQLNTEAFFGQGTRLTVV.

The J gene is TRBJ2-2, the V gene TRBV2; 8 nucleotides agree with TRBD1. Trimming took 5 bases from V and 5 from J; bases not matched to a gene: 10. The CDR3 has 16 amino acids. Germline loops: CDR1 SNHLY, CDR2 FYNNEI. The CDR3 loop is CASSSGTGELTGELFF. CDR3 nucleotides: TGTGCCAGCAGTTCCGGGACAGGAGAACTTACCGGGGAGCTGTTTTTT.

This clone was seen once. V gene TRBV6-7 combines with J gene TRBJ1-1; 7 bases line up with TRBD1. TRBV6-7 is designated an ORF whose function remains uncertain. V was pared by 0 bases and J by 4 bases, with 14 bases of the junction left unmatched. This CDR3 comprises 18 residues. In DNA, the CDR3 is TGTGCCAGCAGTTACTCGATTAAGACAGGGCGTTATAGCACTGAAGCTTTCTTT. Translating it yields CASSYSIKTGRYSTEAFF.

V and J are TRBV27 and TRBJ2-1; TRBD2 matches 9 bases. Germline CDR1 and CDR2: MNHEY and SMNVEV (reference sequence). CDR3 size: 15 residues. V trimming: 4 bases; J trimming: 3 bases; junction bases outside the gene matches: 4. CDR3 in DNA: TGTGCCAGCAGTTACGATAGCGGGAGCTACAATGAGCAGTTCTTC. It translates to CASSYDSGSYNEQFF.